This T cell receptor (beta chain) was sequenced during a study of shared clonotypes between healthy human individuals (dated by TCRdb to the early 2020s). Study-wide context: The cohort comprised a couple of women and a few men aged 18 to 49 years. The study deeply sequenced blood TCR repertoires of five healthy adults to estimate repertoire size and the extent of clonotype sharing between individuals. To increase sequencing depth and limit assay-specific biases, different laboratories used diverse techniques to prepare libraries and sequence TCR repertoires. Leukapheresis yielded between about 0.8 and 8.9 billion PBMCs per donor.

The paper as a whole reports these results and caveats: The genetic and exposure-history diversity represented was limited by the small number of donors. Sampling was restricted to blood, and TCR repertoires in tissues likely differ from the TCR repertoires found in blood. Pairwise subsampling indicated that sequencing depth was expected to affect the degree of clonotype sharing among donors.

For CDR1 and CDR2, the germline V gene (reference sequence) lists MNHEY and SMNVEV. Reading from cysteine to phenylalanine, the CDR3 counts 14 amino acids. Only the CDR3 DNA stays, 42 bases, in frame from base 1. Trimming takes 6 bases from V and 5 bases from J, and the germline ends sit 16 bases apart. Using the deep immunoSEQ assay, TCR CDR3 regions were amplified from genomic DNA by multiplex PCR. Genomic DNA extracted from each cell subset was distributed evenly over all wells of several immunoSEQ 96-well plates, and each plate served as one replicate. Each replicate PCR for unsorted PBMC received approximately 300 ng genomic DNA, equal to approximately 30,000 T cell genomes. Ten immunoSEQ deep assay plates were used to sequence unsorted PBMC genomic DNA. Purified libraries were measured with a Qubit 3.0 fluorometer, size-checked on a Bioanalyzer 2100, and measured again with the KAPA Library Quantification kit. Every immunoSEQ 96-well plate was sequenced on a dedicated single-read 150-cycle Illumina NextSeq 550 flow cell. Per the original workflow: Because only junctional sequences without quality scores were contained in the immunoSEQ output, filtering matching that applied to full-length reads could not be performed. To assign V/J genes and CDR3, sequences were annotated against IMGT germline references using PyIR, a Python wrapper for IgBLAST v1.9. Any read was removed if the V/J assignment was weak (E-value above 1e-6), the CDR3 was missing, or the read contained stop codons, out-of-frame junctions, or ambiguous translated residues. A V3J clonotype was defined by an identical inferred V gene, J gene, and CDR3 amino acid sequence. Percentage overlap between repertoires was computed as shared unique clonotypes divided by the size of the smaller repertoire. Richness of each repertoire was evaluated using RTK rarefaction, the Chao1 estimator, and Recon v2.1 estimates of unobserved clonotypes. TCRdb took this table from immuneACCESS and kept in-frame rearrangements with V and J called. Such tables lack part of the clones; where checked against another copy, unresolved V genes explain under half of the gap, and the rest is unexplained. The V and J calls and clone size were taken over from that table, and D and trimming were inferred from the DNA. The sample yields about half a million clones; 79% were counted once. The ten largest clones represent approximately 12% of the sample.

This clone was seen at least ten times. Its target antigen remains unknown. Per-base qualities were not stored, and no clone one base away is much larger. The donors were healthy, HIV-negative adults with no recently reported acute infections or vaccinations. Every donor was a Caucasian adult residing in Nashville, Tennessee, USA. In the unsorted samples, 70 million to 95 million PBMCs were counted, and genomic DNA was extracted using the QIAamp DNA Blood Mini kit. After blood collection by leukapheresis, PBMCs were isolated using Ficoll-Histopaque density gradient centrifugation and then cryopreserved in the vapor phase of liquid nitrogen.

Recombination joined TRBV27 with TRBJ1-1; TRBD1 is a weak D gene call, 5 bases matching. This TCR was recovered from a middle-aged woman in good health. Some clones in this sample may be carry-over from other donors' samples. The sample consisted of PBMCs. The CDR3 corresponds to CASSLRVAGTEAFF. Here is the DNA: TGTGCCAGCAGCCTCAGGGTGGCGGGTACTGAAGCTTTCTTT.